The present TCR beta chain was sequenced within a study of T cells in Graves' hyperthyroidism and ophthalmopathy. As for the study in general: Peripheral blood draws took place at initial diagnosis, ahead of any treatment. Study-wide results and limits: In the analysis, a 13 V-J model separated ophthalmopathy from stable hyperthyroidism.

Patients were aged 18 to 65, had disease duration under 2 months, and had newly diagnosed hyperthyroidism. Fresh peripheral blood, around 10 ml of it, supplied the PBMCs. Template material for amplifying TCR beta CDR3 regions consisted of RNA transcripts. The study used the HTBI primer set for a first-round RT-PCR of the TCR CDR3. TCRdb processed the multiplex PCR reads anew with MiXCR; each CDR3 protein has one entry. The top ten clones hold 8.9% of a sample with about 840,000 distinct CDR3 sequences, about two fifths of them seen once. Points on this clonotype: Its antigen remains unknown. Relative to the germline gene, one junction end is altered; a read error may explain this.

The clonotype originates from a man aged 18-30 years with Graves' hyperthyroidism. What was sequenced was blood.

The CDR3 is CVSSETGLYGYTF. The CDR3 nucleotides are TGTGTCAGCAGTGAAACAGGGCTCTATGGCTACACCTTC. V and J are TRBV6-5 and TRBJ1-2, with a tentative D call TRBD1 (6 bases). CDR3 length equals 13 residues. The germline V gene has CDR1 MNHEY and CDR2 SVGAGI.